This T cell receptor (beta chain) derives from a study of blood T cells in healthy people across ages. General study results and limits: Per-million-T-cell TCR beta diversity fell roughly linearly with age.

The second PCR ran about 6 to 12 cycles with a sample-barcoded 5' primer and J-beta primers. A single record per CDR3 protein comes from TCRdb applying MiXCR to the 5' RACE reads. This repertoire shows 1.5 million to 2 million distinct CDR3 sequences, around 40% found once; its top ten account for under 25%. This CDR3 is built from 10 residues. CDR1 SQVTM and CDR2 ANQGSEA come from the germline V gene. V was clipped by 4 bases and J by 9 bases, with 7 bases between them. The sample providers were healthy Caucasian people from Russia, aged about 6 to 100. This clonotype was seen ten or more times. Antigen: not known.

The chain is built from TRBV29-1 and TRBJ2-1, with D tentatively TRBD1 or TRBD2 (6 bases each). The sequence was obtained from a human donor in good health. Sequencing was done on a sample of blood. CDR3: CSVAGAEQFF. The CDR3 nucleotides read TGCAGCGTTGCGGGGGCTGAGCAGTTCTTC.